This TCR beta chain derives from a study of lymphopenia after photon versus proton radiotherapy. Broader study findings: Post-nadir TCR diversity decline inversely tracked overall survival among those who died.

The germline CDR1 and CDR2 sequences are SGDLS and YYNGEE. The CDR3 extends over 15 amino acids. J lost 4 bases, V lost 4 bases, and 5 bases had no gene match. Note on this clone: The antigen remains unidentified.

Repertoires were generated with immunoSEQ multiplex PCR, while TCRdb's copy carries only in-frame clones and drops some. The sample carries approximately 45,000 clones, around 86% recorded once. The sequencing here drew on peripheral blood, taken from a patient treated with photon-based radiotherapy. This chain uses TRBV9 with TRBJ2-1, with 10 bases aligning to TRBD2. The sequence was collected from a man aged 35 to 55 with gastric cancer. The CDR3 spells CASSYTSGAYNEQFF. The CDR3 DNA reads as TGTGCCAGCAGCTACACTAGCGGGGCATACAATGAGCAGTTCTTC.